Listed below are T cell receptor beta chains from one sample, sequenced in a study of blood T cell repertoires in COVID-19. Clones were read by immunoSEQ multiplex PCR, and TCRdb kept only the in-frame ones, dropping some. The sample yields roughly 250,000 clones, roughly 91% seen once. The sequencing input was PBMCs or T cells enriched from blood (not recorded which). These receptors were obtained from a woman in her thirties or forties with acute COVID-19. CDR3s include the opening cysteine and the closing phenylalanine or tryptophan. The D gene is left open where the match is weak. Rows may omit the clone size; those that give it use once, few, many or a size class.

-	TRBV30	-	TRBJ1-5	TGTGCCTGGAGTGTACCCAGGGGCAATCAGCCCCAGCATTTT	CAWSVPRGNQPQHF
TRBD1	TRBV7-9	-	TRBJ2-1	TGTGCCAGCAGCACCGGGACAGGGGTTAATGAGCAGTTCTTC	CASSTGTGVNEQFF
-	TRBV11-3	-	TRBJ2-1	TGTGCCAGCAGCCCTGGCGGAGGGCACAATGAGCAGTTCTTC	CASSPGGGHNEQFF
-	TRBV4-1	-	TRBJ1-4	TGCGCCAGCAGCCGAGACAGTCTTCAGGATGAAAAACTGTTTTTT	CASSRDSLQDEKLFF
TRBD2	TRBV19	-	TRBJ2-7	TGTGCCAGTAGACAGACTAGCGGGAGCTCCTACGAGCAGTACTTC	CASRQTSGSSYEQYF
-	TRBV7-9	-	TRBJ1-2	TGTGCCAGCAGCTTCGGAGAAGGAGGCTACACCTTC	CASSFGEGGYTF
TRBD1	TRBV5-1	-	TRBJ1-1	TGCGCCAGCAGCTTGTCCCCAGGGGGCACTGAAGCTTTCTTT	CASSLSPGGTEAFF
TRBD2	TRBV5-1	-	TRBJ2-1	TGCGCCAGCAGATCCTCGGGGGGAGGCTACAATGAGCAGTTCTTC	CASRSSGGGYNEQFF
-	TRBV3-1/TRBV3-2	-	TRBJ1-2	TGTGCCAGCAGCCAAGAGAGGCCAGGGATCTATGGCTACACCTTC	CASSQERPGIYGYTF
-	TRBV4-2	-	TRBJ2-7	TGTGCCAGCAGCCAAGGACCAGCGGGCACCTACGAGCAGTACTTC	CASSQGPAGTYEQYF
TRBD1	TRBV5-6	-	TRBJ1-5	TGTGCCAGCAGCTTGAAGGCAGGGGGCAGCGGGCAGCCCCAGCATTTT	CASSLKAGGSGQPQHF
-	TRBV19	-	TRBJ2-5	TGTGCCAGTAGGGGGAGTGGAGAGACCCAGTACTTC	CASRGSGETQYF
-	TRBV7-8	-	TRBJ2-5	TGTGCCAGCAGCAAACGGGGGTCTCTCCAAGAGACCCAGTACTTC	CASSKRGSLQETQYF
TRBD1	TRBV5-5	few	TRBJ1-4	TGTGCCAGCAGCTTGGGGGGGAAGGACAGGGAAAAACTGTTTTTT	CASSLGGKDREKLFF
TRBD2	TRBV6-2/TRBV6-3	-	TRBJ2-1	TGTGCCAGCAGTTACTCGGGACTAGCTACCAATGAGCAGTTCTTC	CASSYSGLATNEQFF
TRBD1	TRBV24-1	-	TRBJ1-2	TGTGCCACCAGTGACCCGGGACAGAGCTACACCTTC	CATSDPGQSYTF
-	TRBV5-1	once	TRBJ2-3	TGCGCCAGCAGCTGGAGGGGGCGCGTAGATACGCAGTATTTT	CASSWRGRVDTQYF
-	TRBV28	-	TRBJ1-5	TGTGCCAGCCTCCGAGGGGGAATAGTTAGCAATCAGCCCCAGCATTTT	CASLRGGIVSNQPQHF
-	TRBV9	-	TRBJ2-3	TGTGCCAGCAGCGTAGCGGTGTCTAGTCAAGATACGCAGTATTTT	CASSVAVSSQDTQYF
TRBD1	TRBV28	-	TRBJ1-2	TGTGCCAGCGCGGACAGGGGCCTTGGCTACACCTTC	CASADRGLGYTF
-	TRBV7-2	-	TRBJ2-3	TGTGCCAGCAGCTTATCCTATGGAAGTGGGCCAACAGATACGCAGTATTTT	CASSLSYGSGPTDTQYF
TRBD2	TRBV10-2	once	TRBJ2-3	TGCGCCAGCAGTGAGTCGAGAGCTAGCGGGAGTACAGATACGCAGTATTTT	CASSESRASGSTDTQYF
TRBD1	TRBV19	-	TRBJ1-1	TGTGCCAGTAGTGATCCGGGACAGTTTTTGTACACTGAAGCTTTCTTT	CASSDPGQFLYTEAFF
-	TRBV28	-	TRBJ1-5	TGTGCCAGCAGTTTGGGGAGGGCGAATCAGCCCCAGCATTTT	CASSLGRANQPQHF
-	TRBV7-2	-	TRBJ1-5	TGTGCCAGCAGCCCCGACGGGAATCAGCCCCAGCATTTT	CASSPDGNQPQHF
TRBD2	TRBV28	once	TRBJ2-1	TGTGCCAGCAGTAAAACTAGCGGGGGGGCGTCGCAGTTCTTC	CASSKTSGGASQFF
-	TRBV28	-	TRBJ1-4	TGTGCCAGCACCCACGGGGGGCTGTCTAATGAAAAACTGTTTTTT	CASTHGGLSNEKLFF
-	TRBV7-2	-	TRBJ1-4	TGTGCCAGCAGCTTAGCCCCAGTCAGGGTTAATGAAAAACTGTTTTTT	CASSLAPVRVNEKLFF
TRBD1	TRBV7-9	-	TRBJ2-7	TGTGCCAGCAGCTTTAAAGGGACAGGGGTTTACGAGCAGTACTTC	CASSFKGTGVYEQYF
-	TRBV7-8	-	TRBJ2-4	TGTGCCAGCAGCTTAAGAGTTGGTAGCGGAGCCAAAAACATTCAGTACTTC	CASSLRVGSGAKNIQYF
TRBD1	TRBV6-5	-	TRBJ2-1	TGTGCCAGCAGCGTCGAAGTTCAGGGGGCCTATGAGCAGTTCTTC	CASSVEVQGAYEQFF
TRBD1	TRBV15	-	TRBJ2-6	TGTGCCACCAGTGACAGGGTGGTCAACGTCCTGACTTTC	CATSDRVVNVLTF
-	TRBV5-4	-	TRBJ2-2	TGTGCCAGCAGTACCCAGGGAACCGGGGAGCTGTTTTTT	CASSTQGTGELFF